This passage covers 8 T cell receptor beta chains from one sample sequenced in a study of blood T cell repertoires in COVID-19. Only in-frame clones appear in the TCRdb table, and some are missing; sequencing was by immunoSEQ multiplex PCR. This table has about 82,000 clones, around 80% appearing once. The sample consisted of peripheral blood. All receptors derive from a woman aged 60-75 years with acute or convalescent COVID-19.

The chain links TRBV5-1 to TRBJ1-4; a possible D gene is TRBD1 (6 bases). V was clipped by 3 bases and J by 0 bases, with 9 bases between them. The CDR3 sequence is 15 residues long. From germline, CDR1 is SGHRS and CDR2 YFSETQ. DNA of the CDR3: TGCGCCAGCAGCTGGCGACAGGCAACTAATGAAAAACTGTTTTTT. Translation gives CASSWRQATNEKLFF.

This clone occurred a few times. CDR3 sequence (DNA): TGTGCCATCAACCCCGGGACAGCAGATGGCTACACCTTC. It yields the protein CAINPGTADGYTF. This chain uses TRBV10-3 with TRBJ1-2; 7 nucleotides align to TRBD1. J lost 6 bases, V lost 7 bases, and 8 bases had no gene match. Germline V gene lookup returns CDR1 ENHRY and CDR2 SYGVKD. The CDR3 is made up of 13 amino acids.

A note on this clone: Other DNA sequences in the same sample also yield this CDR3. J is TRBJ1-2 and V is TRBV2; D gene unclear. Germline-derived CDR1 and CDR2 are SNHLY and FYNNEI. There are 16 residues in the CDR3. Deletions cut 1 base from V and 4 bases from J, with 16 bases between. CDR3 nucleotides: TGTGCCAGCAGTGAAGACAGTGGAGGACTGAGCTATGGCTACACCTTC. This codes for CASSEDSGGLSYGYTF.

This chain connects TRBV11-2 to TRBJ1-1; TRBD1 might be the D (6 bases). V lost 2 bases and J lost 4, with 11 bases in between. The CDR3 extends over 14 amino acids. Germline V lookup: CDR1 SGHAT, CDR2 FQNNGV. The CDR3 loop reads CASSLKGVVTEAFF. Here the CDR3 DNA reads TGTGCCAGCAGCTTAAAGGGGGTGGTCACTGAAGCTTTCTTT. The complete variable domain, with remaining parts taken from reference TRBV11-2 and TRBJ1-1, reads EAGVAQSPRYKIIEKRQSVAFWCNPISGHATLYWYQQILGQGPKLLIQFQNNGVVDDSQLPKDRFSAERLKGVDSTLKIQPAKLEDSAVYLCASSLKGVVTEAFFGQGTRLTVV.

DNA for the CDR3: TGTGCCAGCAGCTTGGCCCCCTCGGGAGCGGGAGGGGGATTAGAGACCCAGTACTTC. Its translation: CASSLAPSGAGGGLETQYF. The chain is built from TRBV5-4 and TRBJ2-5; 10 bases match TRBD2. The V and J ends lost 0 bases and 4 bases, in that order; junction bases with no gene match: 15. Germline V gives CDR1 SGHNT, CDR2 YYREEE (reference sequence). The CDR3 sequence is 19 residues long. The full variable domain, rest sourced from reference TRBV5-4 and TRBJ2-5, is ETGVTQSPTHLIKTRGQQVTLRCSSQSGHNTVSWYQQALGQGPQFIFQYYREEENGRGNFPPRFSGLQFPNYSSELNVNALELDDSALYLCASSLAPSGAGGGLETQYFGPGTRLLVL.

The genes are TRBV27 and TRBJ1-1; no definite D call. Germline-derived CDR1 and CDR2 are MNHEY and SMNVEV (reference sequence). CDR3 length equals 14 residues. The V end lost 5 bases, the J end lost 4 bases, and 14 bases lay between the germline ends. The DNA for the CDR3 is TGTGCCAGCAGTCCAAATGGGAGAGCCACTGAAGCTTTCTTT. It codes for CASSPNGRATEAFF.

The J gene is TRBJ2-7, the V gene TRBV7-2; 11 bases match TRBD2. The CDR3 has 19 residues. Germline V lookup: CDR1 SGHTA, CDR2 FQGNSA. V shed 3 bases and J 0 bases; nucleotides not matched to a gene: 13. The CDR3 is CASSLSSASGGTSSYEQYF. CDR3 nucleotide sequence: TGTGCCAGCAGCTTGTCCTCGGCTAGCGGGGGGACGAGCTCCTACGAGCAGTACTTC.

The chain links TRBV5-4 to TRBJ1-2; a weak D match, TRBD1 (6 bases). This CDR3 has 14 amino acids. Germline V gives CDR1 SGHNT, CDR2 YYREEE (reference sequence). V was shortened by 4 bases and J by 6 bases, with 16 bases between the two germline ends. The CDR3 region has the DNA TGTGCCAGCAGCGACCGGGACAATGTGGATGGCTACACCTTC. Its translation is CASSDRDNVDGYTF.